The clone carrying this TCR beta chain was detected once. The antigen is undetermined. TCR beta CDR3 regions were amplified from RNA. The TCR CDR3 was amplified in a first-round RT-PCR using the HTBI primer set. TCRdb re-derived calls from the multiplex PCR reads in MiXCR, one entry per CDR3 protein. The sample shows 550,000 to 700,000 distinct CDR3 sequences, 40% to 55% of them seen only once. The sample belongs to a study of T cells in Graves' hyperthyroidism and ophthalmopathy. Whole-study results and caveats: Through a model of 13 V-J features, ophthalmopathy was separated from stable hyperthyroidism. In validation, the model predicted ophthalmopathy. These predictions came a median approximately 5.9 months before onset.

The CDR3 is made up of 13 amino acids. Germline V gene lookup returns CDR1 MDHEN and CDR2 SYDVKM. V lost 2 bases, J lost 8 bases, and 12 bases lay in between. Criteria for exclusion of patients were uncontrolled infection, other autoimmune disease, pregnancy or lactation. The source is an adult woman with Graves' disease, either hyperthyroidism or ophthalmopathy (not recorded which). The chain links TRBV28 to TRBJ1-2; no definite D call. The sequenced sample consisted of peripheral blood or thyroid tissue (not recorded which). Here the CDR3 DNA reads TGTGCCAGCAGTTTAGGCGTAGTCTTGGGCTACACCTTC. This codes for CASSLGVVLGYTF.